A single T cell receptor beta chain is shown here with its context. The antigen it binds to is not known. No clone much larger than this one lies a single base away; base qualities are absent. The CDR3, from cysteine to phenylalanine, totals 16 residues. Here the CDR3 DNA is all that survives: 48 bases in frame from base 1. CDR1 and CDR2 were assigned from the germline V gene as SGHRS and YFSETQ. Germline trimming: 4 bases from V, 2 bases from J; junction bases outside gene matches: 11. Participants in the prospective study were aged 18 to 89 years, lived in about two dozen United States geographic areas, and enrolled through a virtual design. Cohort assignment in the prospective study relied on participant-reported clinical history from a screening survey and a study questionnaire. Mobile phlebotomists in the prospective study collected whole blood, serum and a nasopharyngeal or oropharyngeal swab from every participant. Over an approximately 2-month period, participants in the prospective study had the option of providing additional blood draws and questionnaires. Prospective study blood samples were shipped either frozen or at room temperature before DNA extraction.

TCRbeta CDR3 regions were amplified from genomic DNA using the immunoSEQ Assay, a bias-controlled multiplex PCR. From the authors' description of their analysis: Nucleated cell counts per sample were estimated from amplification of reference gene primers within the assay. To quantify the absolute abundance of each unique TCRbeta CDR3 rearrangement, sequence reads were collapsed and filtered. For each sample, productive Simpson clonality was calculated as the square root of Simpson's diversity index over productive rearrangements. TCRdb re-hosts the immuneACCESS table, in-frame sequences only. Its copies lack some clones; in the studies checked, an unresolved V gene accounts for under half of them, and the cause for the rest is not known. The V and J calls and clone size are taken from that table; D and trimming were inferred from the DNA. The table for this sample lists fewer than 250,000 clones; roughly 89% of them were counted only once. The top ten clones comprise just over 2.5% of the sample.

The record originates from a study of blood T cell repertoires in COVID-19 (dated by TCRdb to about 2020). Describing the broader study: Samples from collaborators originated in the United States, Italy and Spain and spanned both the acute and convalescent phases of COVID-19. The repertoires were released in a freely available public database intended as a resource for research on the immune response to SARS-CoV-2. The dataset comprised deeply sampled blood TCRbeta repertoires from subjects exposed to, actively infected with, or recovered from COVID-19. Sample metadata almost always included a de-identified subject ID, COVID-19 status, age in years and sex. Samples came from the ongoing ImmuneRACE study (first 160 participants) plus 1,254 subjects from 6 global collaborators. Where available, HLA class I and class II types were obtained from metadata supplied by the sample provider rather than from assay-based typing. The material from the prospective study consisted of cDNA or gDNA derived from T cells, B-cell-depleted T cells, or PBMCs. Points the paper makes about the study in general: The quantity of clinical and demographic metadata differed by source and by participant and was supplied without curation.

The TCR was taken from a woman aged 25-40 years with acute COVID-19. The sample comprised PBMCs or T cells enriched from blood (not recorded which). The chain couples TRBV5-1 to TRBJ2-7; a stretch of 8 junction bases matches TRBD1. The DNA sequence is as follows: TGCGCCAGCAGCGTTGGCCGGACAGGGCTAGCCTACGAGCAGTACTTC. This yields the protein CASSVGRTGLAYEQYF. The reference TRBV5-1 and TRBJ2-7 proteins fill in what lies around the CDR3, so the full variable domain reads KAGVTQTPRYLIKTRGQQVTLSCSPISGHRSVSWYQQTPGQGLQFLFEYFSETQRNKGNFPGRFSGRQFSNSRSEMNVSTLELGDSALYLCASSVGRTGLAYEQYFGPGTRLTVT.